Below, 23 T cell receptor beta chains from the same sample are listed, as sequenced in a study of cytomegalovirus exposure and HLA in healthy donors. This PCR relied on a set of 60 Vbeta primers and 13 Jbeta primers. TCRdb keeps only in-frame clones here, not all; method: immunoSEQ multiplex PCR. Of 170,000 or so clones listed, 70% to 85% are singletons. Source material: PBMCs. These receptor sequences come from a woman between 40 and 50 years old in good health and CMV-seronegative.

The rearrangement links TRBV19 to TRBJ2-7; TRBD1 matches at 8 bases. Germline values: CDR1 LNHDA, CDR2 SQIVND (reference sequence). The CDR3 contains 14 residues. V lost 5 bases and J lost 0; bases outside the gene matches: 3. CDR3 protein: CASSYRGYSYEQYF. The CDR3 DNA reads TGTGCCAGTAGTTACAGGGGGTACTCCTACGAGCAGTACTTC.

This rearrangement joins TRBV18 to TRBJ2-3; 9 bases agree with TRBD1. Germline V CDR1 and CDR2: KGHSH, LQKENI. With 1 base clipped from V and 4 bases from J, the junction kept 9 bases outside the gene matches. The CDR3 length is 17 residues. CDR3 in DNA: TGTGCCAGCTCACCACGTCAACAGGGGGCGAGCGCAGATACGCAGTATTTT. Translating it yields CASSPRQQGASADTQYF. The variable domain in full, with the rest retrieved from reference TRBV18 and TRBJ2-3, is NAGVMQNPRHLVRRRGQEARLRCSPMKGHSHVYWYRQLPEEGLKFMVYLQKENIIDESGMPKERFSAEFPKEGPSILRIQQVVRGDSAAYFCASSPRQQGASADTQYFGPGTRLTVL.

The chain joins TRBV7-6 to TRBJ2-7; 12 bases agree with TRBD2. In germline, CDR1 is SGHVS, CDR2 FNYEAQ. The CDR3 contains 14 residues. J lost 7 bases, V lost 10 bases, and 11 bases had no gene match. DNA for the CDR3: TGTGCCACCTCCGCCGGGACTAGCGGGCGTGAGCAGTACTTC. Translated: CATSAGTSGREQYF.

This clone was recorded a few times. The V call is TRBV12-5, the J call TRBJ1-1, with D perhaps TRBD1 (6 bases). CDR1 LGHNT and CDR2 FRNRAP come from the germline V gene. V lost 3 bases, J lost 5 bases, and 10 bases lay in between. The CDR3 length is 13 residues. CDR3 in amino acids: CASGFTGLTEAFF. The CDR3, as DNA: TGTGCTAGTGGTTTTACAGGGTTAACTGAAGCTTTCTTT. The full variable domain, its missing parts supplied by reference TRBV12-5 and TRBJ1-1, is DARVTQTPRHKVTEMGQEVTMRCQPILGHNTVFWYRQTMMQGLELLAYFRNRAPLDDSGMPKDRFSAEMPDATLATLKIQPSEPRDSAVYFCASGFTGLTEAFFGQGTRLTVV.

The chain carries TRBV5-1 and TRBJ1-2; maybe TRBD1 (5 bases). Trimming removed 0 bases from V and 6 bases from J, with 15 bases in between. CDR1 and CDR2 from the germline V gene are SGHRS and YFSETQ. CDR3 length: 15 amino acids. The CDR3 loop is CASSLGGGMVDGYTF. The DNA of the CDR3 is TGCGCCAGCAGCTTGGGCGGGGGGATGGTGGATGGCTACACCTTC.

The chain combines TRBV5-1 with TRBJ1-1, with D uncertain. The CDR3 loop spans 14 amino acids. The germline CDR1 and CDR2 sequences are SGHRS and YFSETQ. V dropped 4 bases and J dropped 6 bases, with 16 bases sitting between them. The CDR3 region is CASSPGPSHSEAFF. The CDR3 coding sequence is TGCGCCAGCAGCCCAGGCCCCTCACACTCTGAAGCTTTCTTT.

This clone was seen only a few times. The chain has TRBV30 and TRBJ1-6; 8 positions match TRBD1. The CDR3 consists of 13 residues. Germline CDR1 is GTSNPN and CDR2 is SVGIG (reference sequence). V shed 8 bases, J shed 10 bases, and the junction held 10 bases outside the gene matches. The CDR3 coding sequence is TGTGCCCATATGACAGGGGATGGGTCACCCCTCCACTTT. It specifies CAHMTGDGSPLHF.

The CDR3 sequence: CASSPGRFSPEQFF. CDR3 sequence (DNA): TGTGCCAGCTCACCCGGCAGGTTCTCGCCTGAGCAGTTCTTC. This chain joins TRBV18 and TRBJ2-1, with D hard to call. V was trimmed by 3 bases and J by 9 bases, leaving 15 bases between them. The CDR3 spans 14 residues. Germline values: CDR1 KGHSH, CDR2 LQKENI.

The genes are TRBV9 and TRBJ2-1; 7 bases line up with TRBD2. This CDR3 is 16 amino acids long. Per the germline V gene, CDR1 is SGDLS and CDR2 is YYNGEE. Germline trimming cut 2 bases from V and 0 bases from J; bases unmatched to any gene: 5. As DNA, the CDR3 is TGTGCCAGCAGCGTGGCTAGCGGCCCCTCCTACAATGAGCAGTTCTTC. Its protein is CASSVASGPSYNEQFF.

J is TRBJ1-1 and V is TRBV10-2, with D possibly being TRBD1 (5 bases). CDR1 and CDR2 from the germline V gene are WSHSY and SAAADI. V was pared by 2 bases and J by 4 bases, with 5 bases between. This CDR3 is built from 12 residues. CDR3 DNA sequence: TGCGCCAGCAGTGAGGACAGCACTGAAGCTTTCTTT. Encoded protein: CASSEDSTEAFF.

This clone was seen more than once but under ten times. The CDR3 loop is CASGTENTGELFF. Written as DNA, the CDR3 is TGTGCCAGCGGGACAGAGAACACCGGGGAGCTGTTTTTT. The rearrangement links TRBV2 to TRBJ2-2; 7 bases agree with TRBD1. V lost 8 bases, J lost 1 base, and 1 base stayed unmatched. This CDR3 spans 13 amino acids. From germline, CDR1 is SNHLY and CDR2 FYNNEI.

The rearrangement joins TRBV11-3 to TRBJ2-3, with D possibly matching TRBD2 (6 bases). CDR3 size: 11 residues. The V and J ends lost 3 bases and 11 bases respectively, with 9 bases between them. Germline V gene lookup returns CDR1 SGHNT and CDR2 YENEEA. The CDR3 coding sequence is TGTGCCAGCAGCTTCGGGACTTTGCAGTATTTT. This sequence encodes CASSFGTLQYF.

This clone was counted between two and nine times. The chain recombines TRBV6-1 with TRBJ1-1; 7 positions match TRBD1. This CDR3 contains 10 residues. Germline V gene data show CDR1 as MNHNS and CDR2 as SASEGT. The CDR3 region is CVGGDTEAFF. The CDR3, as DNA: TGTGTAGGGGGCGATACTGAAGCTTTCTTT.

The chain is built from TRBV5-1 and TRBJ2-3; TRBD2 matches 7 bases. In germline, CDR1 is SGHRS, CDR2 YFSETQ. The CDR3 runs 14 residues. V lost 4 bases and J lost 4; bases outside the gene matches: 6. CDR3 residues: CASSTGLWSDTQYF. CDR3 DNA: TGCGCCAGCAGCACGGGACTATGGTCAGATACGCAGTATTTT. Variable domain in full (rest from reference TRBV5-1 and TRBJ2-3): KAGVTQTPRYLIKTRGQQVTLSCSPISGHRSVSWYQQTPGQGLQFLFEYFSETQRNKGNFPGRFSGRQFSNSRSEMNVSTLELGDSALYLCASSTGLWSDTQYFGPGTRLTVL.

The genes are TRBV11-3 and TRBJ1-2, with D possibly matching TRBD1 (5 bases). This CDR3 has 15 residues. Germline assignment: CDR1 SGHNT and CDR2 YENEEA. Trimming pared 5 bases from V and 3 bases from J, leaving 16 bases between. In nucleotides, the CDR3 is TGTGCCAGCAGCAAGTCCGGGGGGGACTACTATGGCTACACCTTC. It specifies CASSKSGGDYYGYTF.

The chain carries TRBV5-1 and TRBJ1-1; TRBD1 agrees at 7 bases. Looked up from germline, CDR1 is SGHRS and CDR2 is YFSETQ. V lost 0 bases and J lost 6; bases outside the gene matches: 5. The CDR3 is 14 residues long. The CDR3 sequence is CASSLGGQASEAFF. CDR3 in DNA: TGCGCCAGCAGCTTGGGAGGACAGGCCTCTGAAGCTTTCTTT.

J is TRBJ2-5 and V is TRBV7-9; 9 nucleotides align to TRBD1. The J call may be wrong; the DNA end is better matched by TRBJ2-7. CDR1 SEHNR and CDR2 FQNEAQ come from the germline V gene (reference sequence). This CDR3 has 16 residues. The DNA for the CDR3 is TGTGCCAGCAGCAGATACAGGGGGCCAGGCACCTACGAGCAGTACTTC. Protein product: CASSRYRGPGTYEQYF.

The chain couples TRBV7-8 to TRBJ2-7, with TRBD2 matching 10 bases. This CDR3 contains 15 residues. Trimming removed 6 bases from V and 2 bases from J; junction bases left unmatched: 7. CDR1 and CDR2 (germline): SGHVS, FQNEAQ. The CDR3 spells CASRPTSGIAYEQYF. The CDR3 DNA sequence: TGTGCCAGCAGGCCTACTAGCGGGATAGCCTACGAGCAGTACTTC.

This chain connects TRBV6-1 to TRBJ2-7; TRBD1 matches 7 bases. This CDR3 is 12 amino acids long. Germline V gene sequence: CDR1 MNHNS, CDR2 SASEGT. The J segment lost 6 bases and the V segment lost 5 bases, leaving 4 bases of the junction unmatched. The CDR3 protein is CASSYNRGEQYF. The CDR3 nucleotides are TGTGCCAGCAGTTATAACAGGGGCGAGCAGTACTTC.

This chain connects TRBV27 to TRBJ1-2; D is perhaps TRBD1 (6 bases). The CDR3 loop spans 13 amino acids. Germline CDR1 is MNHEY and CDR2 is SMNVEV (reference sequence). Trimming shortened V by 2 bases and J by 7 bases, and 11 bases separated the two germline ends. The CDR3 here is CASSLTGFTGYTF. The DNA for the CDR3 is TGTGCCAGCAGTTTAACAGGGTTTACTGGCTACACCTTC.

This clone appeared a single time. The chain joins TRBV19 to TRBJ1-5; possibly TRBD1 for D (5 bases). Germline V gene data show CDR1 as LNHDA and CDR2 as SQIVND (reference sequence). This CDR3 is 14 amino acids long. Trimming cost V 3 bases and J 5 bases, with 11 bases left between them. The DNA of the CDR3 is TGTGCCAGTAGTATCGACAGCGTAGATCAGCCCCAGCATTTT. Translated, it gives CASSIDSVDQPQHF.

This chain joins TRBV18 and TRBJ2-3, with a tentative D call TRBD1 (6 bases). V was shortened by 6 bases and J by 6 bases, with 19 bases between the two germline ends. The CDR3 spans 15 residues. Germline V gene data show CDR1 as KGHSH and CDR2 as LQKENI. CDR3 nucleotide sequence: TGTGCCAGCTCCCGTCTGTCAGGGGCGATCGATACGCAGTATTTT. This translates into CASSRLSGAIDTQYF.

The rearrangement uses TRBV29-1 and TRBJ2-2; 9 bases are shared with TRBD1. The CDR3 is 15 residues long. The germline V gene has CDR1 SQVTM and CDR2 ANQGSEA. The trim removed 5 bases at V and 5 bases at J, leaving 9 bases unmatched. The CDR3 region has the DNA TGCAGCGTTACCCCCGGGACAGGGTGGACCGGGGAGCTGTTTTTT. Amino acid sequence: CSVTPGTGWTGELFF.